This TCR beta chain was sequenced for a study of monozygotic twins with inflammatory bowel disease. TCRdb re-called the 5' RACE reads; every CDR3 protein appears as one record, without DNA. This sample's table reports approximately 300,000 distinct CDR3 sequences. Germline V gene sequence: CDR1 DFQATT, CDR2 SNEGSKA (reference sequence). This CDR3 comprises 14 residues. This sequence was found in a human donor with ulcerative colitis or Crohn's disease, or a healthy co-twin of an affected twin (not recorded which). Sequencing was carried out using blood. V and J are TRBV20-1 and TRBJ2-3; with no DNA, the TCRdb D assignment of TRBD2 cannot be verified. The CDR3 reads CSAISGGASDTQYF.